This T cell receptor beta chain was sequenced for a study of cytomegalovirus exposure and HLA in healthy donors. General observations from the study: It has been reported that TCR beta sequences accurately predicted the HLA-A and HLA-B alleles of most subjects. TRBV6-2, TRBV6-3 and other indistinguishable V segments were excluded. With high specificity and sensitivity, the classifier reportedly diagnosed cytomegalovirus status.

About this clone: The antigen is unknown.

PCR used 60 Vbeta primers and 13 Jbeta primers. Repertoires were generated with immunoSEQ multiplex PCR, while TCRdb's copy carries only in-frame clones and drops some. Of about 130,000 clones listed, about four fifths are singletons. CDR1 is MDHEN, CDR2 SYDVKM, per germline. The V end lost 7 bases, the J end lost 4 bases, and 10 bases lay between the germline ends. The CDR3 consists of 12 residues. This TCR came from a man aged 18-30 years in good health and CMV-seronegative. What was sequenced was PBMCs. The rearrangement joins TRBV28 to TRBJ1-1; the D is unclear. CDR3 protein: CASIEIGTEAFF. CDR3 in DNA: TGTGCCAGCATTGAGATCGGCACTGAAGCTTTCTTT. Looking up the rest from reference TRBV28 and TRBJ1-1 gives the full variable domain: DVKVTQSSRYLVKRTGEKVFLECVQDMDHENMFWYRQDPGLGLRLIYFSYDVKMKEKGDIPEGYSVSREKKERFSLILESASTNQTSMYLCASIEIGTEAFFGQGTRLTVV.